This entry concerns a single T cell receptor (beta chain). The antigen remains unidentified. The sample is drawn from a study of shared clonotypes between healthy human individuals. Study-level information: Two women and a few men aged 18 to 49 served as donors.

The study, taken as a whole, reports: Generation probability values for non-shared clonotypes were lower than those for clonotypes shared by all four donors.

The assay was run at deep level. Sequenced by immunoSEQ multiplex PCR; TCRdb stores in-frame clones only, minus some. The data hold some 1.4 million clones, with around 95% observed a single time. Germline CDR1 reads SGHVS; CDR2 reads FQNEAQ. The CDR3 is 13 amino acids. The ends were cut back, 3 bases at V and 5 bases at J, with 11 bases in the middle. The sequence was collected from a young man in good health. The chain links TRBV7-8 to TRBJ2-7, with a weak D call TRBD1 (6 bases). Sequencing used naive CD4+ T cells sorted from blood. Subset noted: CD45RA+ positively selected. The CDR3 DNA is TGTGCCAGCAGCTTGCAGGGGTACCACGAGCAGTACTTC. It translates to CASSLQGYHEQYF.